This T cell receptor beta chain was sequenced in a study of cytomegalovirus exposure and HLA in healthy donors. Germline CDR1 and CDR2: ENHRY and SYGVKD. This CDR3 has 12 residues. The ends lost 10 bases at V and 4 bases at J; junction bases unmatched: 7. Study-level points and caveats: Later on, an analysis found that several of the most significant clusters appeared to be linked to common viral pathogens, which included parvovirus B19. Some segments of the V type, notably TRBV6-2 and TRBV6-3, were excluded as indistinguishable.

With 60 Vbeta and 13 Jbeta primers, the PCR was carried out. Libraries were prepared by immunoSEQ multiplex PCR; TCRdb keeps only in-frame clonotypes and omits some of them. The sample yields roughly 100,000 clones, around 63% seen once. To note about this clone: What it recognizes is unknown.

This sequence originates from a human donor in good health. The rearrangement joins TRBV10-3 to TRBJ2-7; 7 nucleotides line up with TRBD2. The sequenced material came from PBMCs. The DNA for the CDR3 is TGTGCCACCGGGACTACCAGTTACGAGCAGTACTTC. Protein product: CATGTTSYEQYF.